The present entry profiles one T cell receptor beta chain with its context. Antigen: not known. This sample was included in a study of PD-1 blockade in mismatch repair-deficient tumors. Study as a whole: Patients had over ten mismatch repair-deficient cancer types and were previously treated and progressing. Study-wide results and caveats: After pembrolizumab, tumor-resident clones rose rapidly, then generally contracted before radiologic responses.

TCRdb's copy holds only in-frame clones and misses some; the assay was immunoSEQ multiplex PCR. The sample lists approximately 110,000 clones, approximately 80% occurring once. PCR or immunohistochemistry showed mismatch repair deficiency in every enrolled patient. TCR sequencing covered a few patients who responded to pembrolizumab. V was pared by 0 bases and J by 3 bases, with 9 bases between. The V gene's germline CDR1 is SGHRS and CDR2 YFSETQ. CDR3 length equals 14 residues. Here the sequenced sample was peripheral blood, taken 60 weeks after starting pembrolizumab. This TCR was recovered from an adult with mismatch repair-deficient cancer. This chain links TRBV5-1 with TRBJ1-1; D is uncertain. Written as DNA, the CDR3 is TGCGCCAGCAGCTTGGAGGGTACGTACACTGAAGCTTTCTTT. Its protein product is CASSLEGTYTEAFF.